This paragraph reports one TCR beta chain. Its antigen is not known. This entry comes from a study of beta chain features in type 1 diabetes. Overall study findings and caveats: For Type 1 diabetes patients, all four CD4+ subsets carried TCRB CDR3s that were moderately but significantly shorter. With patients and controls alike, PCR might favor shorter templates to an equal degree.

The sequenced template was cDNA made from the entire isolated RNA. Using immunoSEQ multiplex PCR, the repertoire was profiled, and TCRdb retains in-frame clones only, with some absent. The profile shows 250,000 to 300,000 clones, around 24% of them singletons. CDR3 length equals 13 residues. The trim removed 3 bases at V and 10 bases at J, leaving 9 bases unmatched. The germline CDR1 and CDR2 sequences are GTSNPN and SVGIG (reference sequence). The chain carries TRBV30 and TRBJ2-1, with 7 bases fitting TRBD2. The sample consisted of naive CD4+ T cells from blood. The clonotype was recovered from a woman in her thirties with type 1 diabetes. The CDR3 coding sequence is TGTGCCTGGAGCGCGGGAGAACTTCGGGAGCAGTTCTTC. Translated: CAWSAGELREQFF.